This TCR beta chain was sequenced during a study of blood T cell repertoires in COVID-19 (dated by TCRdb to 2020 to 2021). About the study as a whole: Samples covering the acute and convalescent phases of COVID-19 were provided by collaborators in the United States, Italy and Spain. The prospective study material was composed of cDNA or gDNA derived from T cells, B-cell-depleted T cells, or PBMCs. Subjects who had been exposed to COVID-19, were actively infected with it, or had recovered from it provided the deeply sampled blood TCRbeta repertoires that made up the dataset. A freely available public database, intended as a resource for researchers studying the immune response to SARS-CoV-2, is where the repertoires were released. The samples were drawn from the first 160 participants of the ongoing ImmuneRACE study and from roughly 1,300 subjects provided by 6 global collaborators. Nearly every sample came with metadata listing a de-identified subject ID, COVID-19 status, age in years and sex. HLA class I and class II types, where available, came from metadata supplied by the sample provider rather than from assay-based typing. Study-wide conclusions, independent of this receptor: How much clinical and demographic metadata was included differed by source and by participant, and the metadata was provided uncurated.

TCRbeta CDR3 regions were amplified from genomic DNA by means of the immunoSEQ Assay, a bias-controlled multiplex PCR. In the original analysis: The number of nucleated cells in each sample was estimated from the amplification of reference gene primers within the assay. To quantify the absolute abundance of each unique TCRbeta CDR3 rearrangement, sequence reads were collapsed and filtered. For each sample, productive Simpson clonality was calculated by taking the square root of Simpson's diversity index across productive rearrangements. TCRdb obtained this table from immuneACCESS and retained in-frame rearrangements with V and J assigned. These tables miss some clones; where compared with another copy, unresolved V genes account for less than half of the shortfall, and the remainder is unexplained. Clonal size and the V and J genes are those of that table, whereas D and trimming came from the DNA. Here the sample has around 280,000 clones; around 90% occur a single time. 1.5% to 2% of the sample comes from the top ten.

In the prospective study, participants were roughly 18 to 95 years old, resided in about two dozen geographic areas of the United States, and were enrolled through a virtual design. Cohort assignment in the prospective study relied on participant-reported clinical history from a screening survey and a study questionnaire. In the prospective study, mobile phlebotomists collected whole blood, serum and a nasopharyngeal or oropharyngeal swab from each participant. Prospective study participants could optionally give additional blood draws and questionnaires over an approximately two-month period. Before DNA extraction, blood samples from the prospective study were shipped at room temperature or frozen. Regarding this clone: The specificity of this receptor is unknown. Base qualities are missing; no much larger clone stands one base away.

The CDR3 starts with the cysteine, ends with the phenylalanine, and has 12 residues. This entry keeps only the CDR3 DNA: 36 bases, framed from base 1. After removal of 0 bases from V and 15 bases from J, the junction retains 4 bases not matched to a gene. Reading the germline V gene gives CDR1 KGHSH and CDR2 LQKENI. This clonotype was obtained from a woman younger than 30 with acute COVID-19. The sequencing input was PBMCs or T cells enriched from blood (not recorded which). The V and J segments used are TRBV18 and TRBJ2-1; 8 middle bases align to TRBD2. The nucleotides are TGTGCCAGCTCACCACCCAGCGGGAGAGGGTTCTTC. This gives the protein CASSPPSGRGFF.